Following are 6 T cell receptor beta chains from one sample sequenced in a study of CD8 T cells in Susac syndrome. RNA totalling roughly 0.45 to 1 ug underwent reverse transcription with random hexamers. Via MiXCR, TCRdb re-called the immunoSEQ multiplex PCR reads, giving one row per CDR3 protein. The table includes 250,000 to 300,000 distinct CDR3 sequences, around 91% detected once. Material: CD8+ T cells from PBMCs. The receptors shown here come from a human donor with multiple sclerosis.

CDR3 coding DNA: TGCGCCAGCAGCCAAGATTCGGGAGACACCGACTCTGGAAACACCATATATTTT. Its translation: CASSQDSGDTDSGNTIYF. The chain uses TRBV4-3 and TRBJ1-3, with D uncertain. Germline-derived CDR1 and CDR2 are LGHNA and YSLEER. The CDR3 totals 18 residues. Trimming shortened V by 0 bases and J by 0 bases, and 15 bases separated the two germline ends.

This clonotype was observed a handful of times. The V gene is TRBV9, the J gene TRBJ2-1; no clear D gene. CDR1 is SGDLS and CDR2 is YYNGEE in the germline V gene. This CDR3 is built from 15 residues. The V end was cut by 2 bases, the J end by 0 bases, with 9 bases between. This CDR3 is CASSVFASSYNEQFF. The CDR3 DNA reads as TGTGCCAGCAGCGTTTTCGCGAGCTCCTACAATGAGCAGTTCTTC. Based on the CDR3 plus reference TRBV9 and TRBJ2-1, the full variable domain is DSGVTQTPKHLITATGQRVTLRCSPRSGDLSVYWYQQSLDQGLQFLIQYYNGEERAKGNILERFSAQQFPDLHSELNLSSLELGDSALYFCASSVFASSYNEQFFGPGTRLTVL.

The chain links TRBV2 to TRBJ2-5; 12 nucleotides align to TRBD2. The germline CDR1 and CDR2 sequences are SNHLY and FYNNEI. This CDR3 contains 15 residues. Trimming at V came to 10 bases and at J to 4 bases, leaving 10 bases not matched to a gene. For the CDR3, the DNA is TGTGCCAAATCCGTCCTAGCGGGGGGGCGAGAGACCCAGTACTTC. Its translation: CAKSVLAGGRETQYF.

The CDR3 DNA reads as TGTGCCACCAGCATTGAATACGGGGCGAACACCGGGGAGCTGTTTTTT. Protein product: CATSIEYGANTGELFF. The V and J genes are TRBV15 and TRBJ2-2; D possibly corresponds to TRBD2 (5 bases). There are 16 residues in the CDR3. Germline lookup yields CDR1 LNHNV and CDR2 YYDKDF (reference sequence). Trimming took 4 bases from V and 0 from J, leaving 12 bases between them.

V usage is TRBV3-1 and J usage is TRBJ2-2; perhaps TRBD2 as D (5 bases). CDR3 length equals 14 residues. The V end was cut by 4 bases, the J end by 7 bases, with 13 bases between. CDR1 and CDR2 from the germline V gene are LGHDT and YNNKEL (reference sequence). The CDR3 protein is CASSPDLLGGELFF. The CDR3 DNA sequence: TGTGCCAGCAGCCCGGACTTACTAGGCGGGGAGCTGTTTTTT.

The chain employs TRBV4-2 and TRBJ1-4; D gene unclear. Trimming shortened V by 1 base and J by 0 bases, and 9 bases separated the two germline ends. CDR3 length: 16 amino acids. The germline CDR1 and CDR2 sequences are LGHNA and YNFKEQ. In DNA, the CDR3 is TGTGCCAGCAGCCAAGTAGAAGCTTCAACTAATGAAAAACTGTTTTTT. Translated: CASSQVEASTNEKLFF.